These 19 T cell receptor beta chains were all obtained from the same sample, sequenced in a study of blood T cell repertoires in COVID-19. Clones were read by immunoSEQ multiplex PCR, and TCRdb kept only the in-frame ones, dropping some. The sample carries 70,000 or so clones, about 89% recorded once. The sample consisted of peripheral blood. These receptors originate from a man aged 60 to 69 with acute or convalescent COVID-19.

The chain carries TRBV2 and TRBJ2-4; possibly TRBD1 for D (6 bases). The germline gives CDR1 SNHLY, CDR2 FYNNEI. CDR3 size: 16 residues. Trimming left V 0 bases short and J 2 bases short, with 11 bases between. The CDR3 coding sequence is TGTGCCAGCAGTGAAGCGCTTCGGGACACCAAAAACATTCAGTACTTC. Translation: CASSEALRDTKNIQYF.

V usage is TRBV7-8 and J usage is TRBJ1-1; D may be TRBD1 (5 bases). Germline V gene lookup returns CDR1 SGHVS and CDR2 FQNEAQ. The CDR3 length is 13 residues. Trimming removed 2 bases from V and 7 bases from J, with 11 bases in between. The CDR3: CASSLRGLGEAFF. The CDR3 coding sequence is TGTGCCAGCAGCTTAAGGGGATTGGGTGAAGCTTTCTTT.

The J gene is TRBJ2-3, the V gene TRBV9; 7 bases fit TRBD2. V trimming: 3 bases; J trimming: 4 bases; junction bases outside the gene matches: 5. The CDR3 is 14 residues long. Per the germline V gene, CDR1 is SGDLS and CDR2 is YYNGEE. The CDR3 DNA sequence: TGTGCCAGCAGCGGAGCGGGATGGGCAGATACGCAGTATTTT. Translated: CASSGAGWADTQYF.

This clone was seen repeatedly, ten times or more. The rearrangement links TRBV9 to TRBJ1-3; D not resolved. The CDR3 loop spans 17 amino acids. Trimming shortened V by 4 bases and J by 0 bases, and 17 bases separated the two germline ends. The germline gives CDR1 SGDLS, CDR2 YYNGEE. CDR3 bases: TGTGCCAGCAGCCCCTCGGTGAGGGCCGGCTCTGGAAACACCATATATTTT. This gives the protein CASSPSVRAGSGNTIYF.

This clone appeared a few times. This chain joins TRBV19 and TRBJ1-6; D might be TRBD1 (5 bases). Germline V gene lookup returns CDR1 LNHDA and CDR2 SQIVND (reference sequence). V lost 5 bases and J 10 bases, leaving 18 bases between the germline ends. The CDR3 length is 15 residues. CDR3 region: CASSAQEGRGSPLHF. CDR3 in DNA: TGTGCCAGTAGTGCCCAGGAGGGGCGCGGGTCACCCCTCCACTTT.

V is TRBV7-8 and J is TRBJ1-5; maybe TRBD1 (6 bases). CDR1 SGHVS and CDR2 FQNEAQ come from the germline V gene. The V end was cut by 1 base, the J end by 4 bases, with 17 bases between. This CDR3 has 17 residues. CDR3 amino acids: CASSLGGGGGGNQPQHF. DNA for the CDR3: TGTGCCAGCAGCTTAGGAGGTGGGGGGGGCGGAAATCAGCCCCAGCATTTT.

The rearrangement uses TRBV11-1 and TRBJ1-2; 7 bases are a match to TRBD1. The germline gives CDR1 SGHAT, CDR2 FQDESV (reference sequence). This CDR3 has 14 residues. The V gene end was trimmed by 5 bases and the J gene end by 4 bases; junction bases not matched to a gene: 7. The CDR3 bases are TGTGCCAGCAGCCTAACGGACAGGCTCTATGGCTACACCTTC. Amino acid sequence: CASSLTDRLYGYTF.

The CDR3 region has the DNA TGTGCCAGCAGCCGAGACAGGTCGCAAGAGACCCAGTACTTC. Translating gives CASSRDRSQETQYF. The chain combines TRBV5-4 with TRBJ2-5; possibly TRBD1 for D (6 bases). This CDR3 has 14 amino acids. Trimming took off 4 bases at V and 2 bases at J, with 12 bases between the two ends. The germline gives CDR1 SGHNT, CDR2 YYREEE (reference sequence).

The chain couples TRBV5-1 to TRBJ2-5, with D tentatively TRBD1 (6 bases). The germline V gene encodes CDR1 SGHRS and CDR2 YFSETQ. This CDR3 is built from 14 residues. The germline V and J ends were trimmed by 6 bases and 2 bases, with 14 bases remaining between them. CDR3 sequence reads: CASNANRVQETQYF. The CDR3 DNA reads TGCGCCAGCAACGCAAACAGGGTTCAAGAGACCCAGTACTTC.

V is TRBV9 and J is TRBJ2-1, with 8 bases fitting TRBD2. This CDR3 region has 15 residues. V dropped 4 bases and J dropped 6; count of bases not matched to a gene: 9. Germline-derived CDR1 and CDR2 are SGDLS and YYNGEE. DNA of the CDR3: TGTGCCAGCAGCTCGGGGGGGACTCAGACCAATGAGCAGTTCTTC. Translated: CASSSGGTQTNEQFF.

The chain has TRBV9 and TRBJ1-2; TRBD1 aligns across 7 bases. This CDR3 has 14 residues. CDR1 SGDLS and CDR2 YYNGEE come from the germline V gene. Germline trimming cut 0 bases from V and 8 bases from J; bases unmatched to any gene: 7. This CDR3 is CASSVDSGTVGYTF. CDR3 nucleotide sequence: TGTGCCAGCAGCGTAGACTCCGGGACAGTCGGCTACACCTTC.

This clone was seen more than once but under ten times. The CDR3 nucleotides read TGTGCCAGCAGCAAAAGGGGAAGGGGCCAACAGGATTCACCCCTCCACTTT. Protein product: CASSKRGRGQQDSPLHF. This chain connects TRBV21-1 to TRBJ1-6; the listed D gene, TRBD1, was not tested against the DNA. TRBV21-1 is assigned pseudogene status. The CDR3 loop spans 17 amino acids.

This clone was recorded a few times. The chain couples TRBV4-1 to TRBJ1-4; 8 nucleotides line up with TRBD1. CDR1 MGHRA and CDR2 YSYEKL come from the germline V gene. The length of the CDR3 is 18 residues. V shed 3 bases, J shed 7 bases, and the junction held 16 bases outside the gene matches. CDR3 in DNA: TGCGCCAGCAGCCAGATCCGTACGATACAGGGGGTAGGTGAAAAACTGTTTTTT. It is translated as CASSQIRTIQGVGEKLFF.

The J gene is TRBJ1-2, the V gene TRBV2; TRBD1 is a possible D gene (5 bases). Trimming cost V 3 bases and J 4 bases, with 9 bases left between them. This CDR3 is 13 amino acids long. The germline gives CDR1 SNHLY, CDR2 FYNNEI. The DNA for the CDR3 is TGTGCCAGCAGTGAGAGAAGGGGCTATGGCTACACCTTC. The encoded protein is CASSERRGYGYTF.

The chain links TRBV6-1 to TRBJ1-2; D gene uncertain. The germline V gene has CDR1 MNHNS and CDR2 SASEGT. This CDR3 spans 14 amino acids. Deletions cut 1 base from V and 7 bases from J, with 13 bases between. CDR3 coding DNA: TGTGCCAGCAGTGAAGTAGCGGGGAGTGTTGGCTACACCTTC. Translation: CASSEVAGSVGYTF.

The chain is built from TRBV2 and TRBJ2-5, with TRBD2 matching 8 bases. Per germline, CDR1 SNHLY and CDR2 FYNNEI. The CDR3 runs 15 residues. Trimming cost V 5 bases and J 2 bases; bases outside gene matches: 7. The CDR3 spells CASSKRTSGQETQYF. The CDR3 DNA reads TGTGCCAGCAGTAAACGAACTAGCGGACAAGAGACCCAGTACTTC.

V is TRBV5-6 and J is TRBJ2-4; 10 bases map to TRBD1. Germline values: CDR1 SGHDT, CDR2 YYEEEE. The V and J ends lost 4 bases and 6 bases, in that order; junction bases with no gene match: 4. This CDR3 has 14 residues. The CDR3, as DNA: TGTGCCAGCAGCGCGGGACAGGGGTTAAACATTCAGTACTTC. Translated, it gives CASSAGQGLNIQYF.

The V and J genes are TRBV27 and TRBJ2-5; 12 bases align to TRBD2. The CDR3 is 18 residues long. J was trimmed by 5 bases and V by 5 bases; bases with no gene match: 15. Germline-derived CDR1 and CDR2 are MNHEY and SMNVEV (reference sequence). In DNA form, the CDR3 reads TGTGCCAGCAGTCCTTACACCTCTAGCGGGGGGGCACGGGAGACCCAGTACTTC. Its protein is CASSPYTSSGGARETQYF.

This clone was counted a single time. The rearrangement uses TRBV9 and TRBJ2-3, with D perhaps TRBD1 (5 bases). V gave up 0 bases and J gave up 0 bases, with 26 bases separating them. The V gene's germline CDR1 is SGDLS and CDR2 YYNGEE. The CDR3 runs 21 residues. The CDR3 DNA reads as TGTGCCAGCAGCGTAGGATTAGGGCAGGGTGTCAGGGTCCCTAGCACAGATACGCAGTATTTT. It yields the protein CASSVGLGQGVRVPSTDTQYF.